This T cell receptor beta chain was documented in a study of T cells in women clearing cervical HPV infection. In the study overall: Cases' blood sampling followed lesion detection by median roughly 160 days (90 to 200). Findings and caveats of the study: Effector/memory and HPV-specific T cells were not isolated, and association timing is unknown.

Germline V gives CDR1 SEHNR, CDR2 FQNEAQ (reference sequence). The CDR3 totals 13 residues. The V gene lost 5 bases and the J gene lost 3 bases, with 11 bases spanning the gap. Turning to this clone: The antigen is undetermined. The read falls 3 residues short of the CDR3 end, and the missing part is taken from the germline J gene.

The method was immunoSEQ multiplex PCR; TCRdb's version includes in-frame clones alone and lacks a portion of them. The data show some 10,000 clones, and the top ten clones hold over 8%. Sequencing was done on a sample of blood buffy coat. The chain employs TRBV7-9 and TRBJ2-7, with D unclear. This clonotype originated in a woman between 18 and 70 years old with a cervical HPV16 infection that either progressed to CIN3+ or cleared (not recorded which). The CDR3 is CASSTRSRYEQYF. CDR3 bases read: TGTGCCAGCAGCACCAGGAGCCGCTACGAG.